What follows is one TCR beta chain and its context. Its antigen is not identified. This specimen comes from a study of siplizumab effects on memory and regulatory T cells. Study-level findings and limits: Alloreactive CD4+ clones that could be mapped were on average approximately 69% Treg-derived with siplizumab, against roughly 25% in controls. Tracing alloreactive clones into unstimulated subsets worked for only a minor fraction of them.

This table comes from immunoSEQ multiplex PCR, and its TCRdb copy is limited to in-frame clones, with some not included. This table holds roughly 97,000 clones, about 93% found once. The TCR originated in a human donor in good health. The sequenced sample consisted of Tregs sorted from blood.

The CDR3 reads CASSVGGRSSYNEQFF. The DNA of the CDR3 is TGTGCCAGCAGCGTAGGAGGCCGAAGCTCCTACAATGAGCAGTTCTTC. The J gene is TRBJ2-1, the V gene TRBV9; D is unresolved. The CDR3 sequence is 16 residues long. V was pared by 0 bases and J by 0 bases, with 10 bases between. CDR1 is SGDLS and CDR2 is YYNGEE in the germline V gene. The full variable domain, rest sourced from reference TRBV9 and TRBJ2-1, is DSGVTQTPKHLITATGQRVTLRCSPRSGDLSVYWYQQSLDQGLQFLIQYYNGEERAKGNILERFSAQQFPDLHSELNLSSLELGDSALYFCASSVGGRSSYNEQFFGPGTRLTVL.